Sequencing of this T cell receptor beta chain was carried out in a study of CD8 T cells in ankylosing spondylitis. General study points: Matched synovial fluid from ankylosing spondylitis patients was reported to be enriched for disease-linked clones. Disease-linked clones were found to be CD8+ and relatively rare in peripheral blood.

Germline V gene data show CDR1 as MDHEN and CDR2 as SYDVKM. V lost 6 bases and J 1 base, leaving 10 bases between the germline ends. The CDR3 is 14 amino acids. TCRdb processed the 5' RACE reads anew with MiXCR; each CDR3 protein has one entry. The sample has fewer than 250,000 distinct CDR3 sequences; about 10% are singletons. This clonotype was counted ten times or more. Its antigen is unidentified. This chain joins TRBV28 and TRBJ1-3; D is possibly TRBD1 (5 bases). Sequencing was carried out using blood, either unsorted or a sorted T cell fraction (not recorded which). The sequence was obtained from a male donor with ankylosing spondylitis or in good health (not recorded which). CDR3 nucleotide sequence: TGTGCCAGCAGATTTGGGGGATCTGGAAACACCATATATTTT. Translating it yields CASRFGGSGNTIYF.